Presented here are 12 T cell receptor beta chains from one specimen sequenced in a study of CD8+ T cells in alopecia areata. The sample's treatment: oral pan-JAK inhibitor, 5-10 mg twice daily. Sequencing used cDNA as its template, made by extracting RNA and reverse transcribing it. The repertoire was sequenced with immunoSEQ multiplex PCR; TCRdb's copy has only in-frame clones and lacks some. This sample has about 190,000 clones; about three fifths occur once, and the top ten carry approximately 1%. Sequences were derived from CD4+ T cells sorted from blood, sampled at week 24, from a patient treated with tofacitinib. The receptors were gathered from a human donor with alopecia areata.

This clone occurred a few times. This chain joins TRBV29-1 and TRBJ2-7; D is unclear. This CDR3 has 12 residues. Germline V lookup: CDR1 SQVTM, CDR2 ANQGSEA. V was shortened by 1 base and J by 4 bases, with 8 bases between the two germline ends. For the CDR3, the DNA is TGCAGCGTTGAAGTTGGGCAGTACGAGCAGTACTTC. Amino acids: CSVEVGQYEQYF.

V gene TRBV15 combines with J gene TRBJ2-7, with TRBD2 identical over 10 bases. The CDR3 contains 13 residues. J lost 12 bases, V lost 1 base, and 6 bases had no gene match. Germline CDR1 is LNHNV and CDR2 is YYDKDF (reference sequence). The CDR3 DNA reads as TGTGCCACCAGCAGAGCTGAGCGGGGGGGCATGTACTTC. It yields the protein CATSRAERGGMYF. The complete variable domain, with remaining parts taken from reference TRBV15 and TRBJ2-7, reads DAMVIQNPRYQVTQFGKPVTLSCSQTLNHNVMYWYQQKSSQAPKLLFHYYDKDFNNEADTPDNFQSRRPNTSFCFLDIRSPGLGDTAMYLCATSRAERGGMYFGPGTRLTVT.

The chain uses TRBV29-1 and TRBJ1-1; TRBD1 matches 9 bases. Germline V gene sequence: CDR1 SQVTM, CDR2 ANQGSEA. The CDR3 length is 15 residues. J lost 5 bases, V lost 2 bases, and 9 bases had no gene match. The CDR3 DNA is TGCAGCGTTGAATGGCCCGGGACAGGGCGTACTGAAGCTTTCTTT. Residues: CSVEWPGTGRTEAFF.

The CDR3 region is CASSFSDRSSYEQYF. CDR3 coding DNA: TGTGCCAGCAGCTTCTCTGACAGGAGCTCCTACGAGCAGTACTTC. The chain is built from TRBV7-2 and TRBJ2-7; TRBD1 is a possible D gene (6 bases). The germline gives CDR1 SGHTA, CDR2 FQGNSA. Trimming left V 3 bases short and J 0 bases short, with 12 bases between. This CDR3 spans 15 amino acids.

The chain joins TRBV29-1 to TRBJ2-3; 7 bases are shared with TRBD1. Germline CDR1 is SQVTM and CDR2 is ANQGSEA. J gave up 1 base and V 8 bases, and 6 bases lay outside the gene matches. CDR3 size: 13 residues. The DNA of the CDR3 is TGCAGCAAGAGACAGGGTGGCACAGATACGCAGTATTTT. This codes for CSKRQGGTDTQYF.

This chain connects TRBV30 to TRBJ1-2; D uncertain. This CDR3 comprises 12 residues. Trimming stripped 2 bases from V and 4 bases from J, with 8 bases between. Germline V gene lookup returns CDR1 GTSNPN and CDR2 SVGIG (reference sequence). The CDR3 DNA follows: TGTGCCTGGAGTTCGGTATCCTATGGCTACACCTTC. The encoded protein is CAWSSVSYGYTF.

The CDR3 region is CASPGGNYGYTF. For the CDR3, the DNA is TGTGCCAGCCCCGGGGGTAACTATGGCTACACCTTC. This sequence joins TRBV2 and TRBJ1-2, with a possible D match to TRBD1 (5 bases). The germline gives CDR1 SNHLY, CDR2 FYNNEI. CDR3 length: 12 residues. The V end lost 8 bases, the J end lost 1 base, and 8 bases lay between the germline ends.

Only a few counts were recorded for this clone. The junction and the germline gene differ at one end; a read error may be behind it. The chain uses TRBV12-5 and TRBJ1-3; D uncertain. This CDR3 has 19 amino acids. Germline V gene data show CDR1 as LGHNT and CDR2 as FRNRAP. The CDR3 here is CASGLVGNVLTRDGNTIYF. The CDR3 coding sequence is TGTGCTAGTGGTCTGGTCGGCAACGTACTGACTAGAGATGGAAACACCATATATTTT. Full variable domain (outside the CDR3, taken from reference TRBV12-5 and TRBJ1-3): DARVTQTPRHKVTEMGQEVTMRCQPILGHNTVFWYRQTMMQGLELLAYFRNRAPLDDSGMPKDRFSAEMPDATLATLKIQPSEPRDSAVYFCASGLVGNVLTRDGNTIYFGEGSWLTVV.

The table lists this clone with a few counts. The chain employs TRBV5-6 and TRBJ1-1, with 11 bases lining up with TRBD1. Trimming cost V 4 bases and J 4 bases; bases outside gene matches: 12. This CDR3 has 17 residues. Germline assignment: CDR1 SGHDT and CDR2 YYEEEE. CDR3 nucleotides: TGTGCCAGCAGCCTTCCGGGACAGGGGGGTTTCAGCACTGAAGCTTTCTTT. Translation gives CASSLPGQGGFSTEAFF.

This rearrangement joins TRBV9 to TRBJ1-4; 7 bases are a match to TRBD1. The CDR3 has 14 amino acids. Germline CDR1 reads SGDLS; CDR2 reads YYNGEE. V lost 2 bases, J lost 7 bases, and 5 bases stayed unmatched. In nucleotides, the CDR3 is TGTGCCAGCAGCGTGAGACAGGGTGGTGAAAAACTGTTTTTT. Residues: CASSVRQGGEKLFF.

The J gene is TRBJ2-1, the V gene TRBV29-1; 7 bases fit TRBD1. The CDR3 has 15 residues. Germline CDR1 and CDR2: SQVTM and ANQGSEA. Losses at the gene ends were 5 bases for V and 2 bases for J; bases not matched to a gene: 9. The CDR3, as DNA: TGCAGCGTTCTCCGTTACAGGGGACCCTACAATGAGCAGTTCTTC. It yields the protein CSVLRYRGPYNEQFF.

The rearrangement joins TRBV29-1 to TRBJ1-1; D is possibly TRBD1 (5 bases). The CDR3 is 13 residues long. V gave up 4 bases and J gave up 3 bases, with 12 bases separating them. Germline CDR1 reads SQVTM; CDR2 reads ANQGSEA. This CDR3 is CSVGFGADTEAFF. For the CDR3, the DNA is TGCAGCGTTGGGTTTGGGGCAGACACTGAAGCTTTCTTT.